This paragraph reports one TCR beta chain. This clonotype showed up just a few times. It lacks a known antigen. Per-base quality was not reported, and no clone a single base away is much larger than it. This sample was included in a study of T-cell reconstitution after alpha-beta-depleted transplantation in children (dated by TCRdb to the mid-2010s). Regarding the complete study: Using TCR repertoire profiling, the study quantitatively followed how T-cell immune reconstitution unfolded in children after TCRalphabeta/CD19-depleted allogeneic hematopoietic cell transplantation.

CDR1 and CDR2 are read off the germline V gene as MGHRA and YSYEKL. Its CDR3 holds 14 amino acids, cysteine through phenylalanine. Only the CDR3 part of the read is kept: 42 bases, read in frame from the first base. The germline V end is reduced by 4 bases and the J end by 5 bases; junction bases left unmatched: 6. The library was produced with PCR. The data were produced on an Illumina HiSeq 2500. TCR library preparation used molecular barcoding, with unique molecular identifiers applied to normalize quantification of the TCRbeta repertoire. TCRdb's own reprocessing of the public reads used fastp at Q25 and MiXCR and kept productive beta chains. Records with the same CDR3 protein are collapsed into one entry carrying the most frequent genes and DNA. In all, the sample holds hundreds of thousands of distinct CDR3 sequences, and approximately 15% of those were seen once. Approximately 1% of the sample is taken by the ten largest.

The sample was PBMCs from the stem cell graft donor, taken from the stem cell graft. This sequence uses TRBV4-1 and TRBJ1-1, with 8 bases matching TRBD1. The clonotype comes from a human donor who donated a stem cell graft to a child with acute myeloid leukemia. This receptor has the CDR3 CASSLRGQLTEAFF. At the DNA level, the sequence is TGCGCCAGCAGCCTCAGGGGGCAGTTAACTGAAGCTTTCTTT.